Listed here are 29 T cell receptor beta chains from one sample, sequenced in a study of T cell responses to AZD1222 COVID-19 vaccine. The protocol was immunoSEQ multiplex PCR, while the TCRdb copy is restricted to in-frame clones and leaves out a portion. The table includes 57,000 or so clones, about 74% detected once. The sequenced sample was peripheral blood, obtained 28 days after the second AZD1222 dose. All receptors come from an adult who received the AZD1222 COVID-19 vaccine.

The rearrangement joins TRBV2 to TRBJ1-4; 9 bases fit TRBD1. Germline V lookup: CDR1 SNHLY, CDR2 FYNNEI. The V and J ends lost 3 bases and 6 bases, in that order; junction bases with no gene match: 5. The CDR3 sequence is 15 residues long. The CDR3 loop reads CASSEKTGGDEKLFF. The CDR3 DNA reads as TGTGCCAGCAGTGAGAAGACAGGGGGAGATGAAAAACTGTTTTTT.

The chain combines TRBV5-4 with TRBJ1-2; D is undetermined. The V end lost 0 bases, the J end lost 4 bases, and 19 bases lay between the germline ends. CDR1 SGHNT and CDR2 YYREEE come from the germline V gene (reference sequence). The length of the CDR3 is 17 residues. The CDR3 DNA sequence: TGTGCCAGCAGCTTGGACGTAGGTCAGCTTGACGGCTATGGCTACACCTTC. This sequence encodes CASSLDVGQLDGYGYTF. Together with reference TRBV5-4 and TRBJ1-2, the CDR3 gives the full variable domain: ETGVTQSPTHLIKTRGQQVTLRCSSQSGHNTVSWYQQALGQGPQFIFQYYREEENGRGNFPPRFSGLQFPNYSSELNVNALELDDSALYLCASSLDVGQLDGYGYTFGSGTRLTVV.

V and J are TRBV10-3 and TRBJ2-3; 14 bases fit TRBD2. Trimming at V came to 11 bases and at J to 2 bases, leaving 3 bases not matched to a gene. The CDR3 consists of 14 residues. Per the germline V gene, CDR1 is ENHRY and CDR2 is SYGVKD. The CDR3 loop is CASGLAGDTDTQYF. The DNA of the CDR3 is TGTGCCTCGGGACTAGCGGGGGACACAGATACGCAGTATTTT.

The table lists this clone with a count of one. This chain joins TRBV7-2 and TRBJ1-2; TRBD1 might be the D (5 bases). There are 16 residues in the CDR3. Germline lookup yields CDR1 SGHTA and CDR2 FQGNSA. V was cut by 4 bases and J by 0 bases, with 15 bases left in between. The CDR3 spells CASSSATGAPNYGYTF. The CDR3 nucleotides read TGTGCCAGCAGCTCCGCAACCGGGGCCCCTAACTATGGCTACACCTTC.

The chain has TRBV6-1 and TRBJ1-6, with D unclear. This CDR3 region has 13 residues. Per germline, CDR1 MNHNS and CDR2 SASEGT. Trimming shortened V by 3 bases and J by 7 bases, and 7 bases separated the two germline ends. The CDR3 sequence: CASSDLTNSPLHF. In DNA form, the CDR3 reads TGTGCCAGCAGTGACCTGACCAATTCACCCCTCCACTTT.

The rearrangement joins TRBV5-1 to TRBJ1-1; TRBD1 agrees at 7 bases. Germline trimming cut 6 bases from V and 4 bases from J; bases unmatched to any gene: 12. CDR1 and CDR2 from the germline V gene are SGHRS and YFSETQ. The CDR3 runs to 15 residues. The CDR3 DNA sequence: TGCGCCAGCACCTCGACAGGGTACGGGGTCACTGAAGCTTTCTTT. Its translation is CASTSTGYGVTEAFF.

This chain connects TRBV12-3 or TRBV12-4 to TRBJ1-2; TRBD1 might be the D (5 bases). The CDR3 length is 13 residues. V was clipped by 6 bases and J by 2 bases, with 10 bases between them. CDR3 nucleotides: TGTGCCAGCAGGGAAAACAGGAACTATGGCTACACCTTC. Protein product: CASRENRNYGYTF.

The table lists this clone with a few counts. The rearrangement uses TRBV14 and TRBJ2-3; 8 nucleotides line up with TRBD1. Germline V gene lookup returns CDR1 SGHDN and CDR2 FVKESK. There are 13 residues in the CDR3. V dropped 4 bases and J dropped 8; count of bases not matched to a gene: 5. In DNA, the CDR3 is TGTGCCAGCAGCCCAGAACAGGGGGGTACGCAGTATTTT. This translates into CASSPEQGGTQYF. The whole variable domain, filled in from reference TRBV14 and TRBJ2-3, reads EAGVTQFPSHSVIEKGQTVTLRCDPISGHDNLYWYRRVMGKEIKFLLHFVKESKQDESGMPNNRFLAERTGGTYSTLKVQPAELEDSGVYFCASSPEQGGTQYFGPGTRLTVL.

This clone showed up just once. V is TRBV6-5 and J is TRBJ1-1; TRBD1 might be the D (6 bases). This CDR3 contains 12 residues. The germline V gene has CDR1 MNHEY and CDR2 SVGAGI. Deletions cut 6 bases from V and 5 bases from J, with 10 bases between. As DNA, the CDR3 is TGTGCCAGCAGAAACCAGGGGACTGAAGCTTTCTTT. It codes for CASRNQGTEAFF.

The rearrangement uses TRBV19 and TRBJ1-5; a possible D gene is TRBD1 (5 bases). There are 14 residues in the CDR3. V lost 7 bases and J lost 4, with 14 bases in between. From germline, CDR1 is LNHDA and CDR2 SQIVND (reference sequence). CDR3 residues: CASNRQGVNQPQHF. The DNA of the CDR3 is TGTGCCAGTAACCGCCAGGGCGTGAATCAGCCCCAGCATTTT.

This clone was counted a single time. V is TRBV4-1 and J is TRBJ2-2; 8 bases align to TRBD1. CDR3 length: 13 residues. V lost 10 bases and J lost 8; bases outside the gene matches: 9. Germline loops: CDR1 MGHRA, CDR2 YSYEKL. The CDR3 spells CAKVTGGSGELFF. Written as DNA, the CDR3 is TGCGCCAAGGTTACAGGGGGAAGTGGGGAGCTGTTTTTT.

The chain combines TRBV3-1 (or the pseudogene TRBV3-2) with TRBJ2-2; 7 nucleotides align to TRBD1. The junction had 7 bases not matched to a gene; V was cut back by 1 base and J by 2 bases. Per the germline V gene, CDR1 is LGHDT and CDR2 is YNNKEL (reference sequence). The CDR3 runs to 17 residues. The CDR3 sequence is CASSQASGTVNTGELFF. The CDR3 DNA reads TGTGCCAGCAGCCAAGCCTCCGGGACAGTTAACACCGGGGAGCTGTTTTTT.

This rearrangement joins TRBV9 to TRBJ1-4; 7 positions match TRBD1. Unmatched junction bases numbered 14, after V lost 4 bases and J lost 5 bases. The CDR3 spans 17 residues. CDR1 SGDLS and CDR2 YYNGEE come from the germline V gene. CDR3 sequence: CASSPSGQARLNEKLFF. CDR3 DNA: TGTGCCAGCAGCCCCTCCGGACAGGCCCGCCTCAATGAAAAACTGTTTTTT.

The V and J genes are TRBV20-1 and TRBJ2-1; unclear D gene. The V end was cut by 3 bases, the J end by 7 bases, with 10 bases between. Germline values: CDR1 DFQATT, CDR2 SNEGSKA (reference sequence). The CDR3 is 12 residues long. CDR3 sequence (DNA): TGCAGTGCTAGTCTCAGAAAGAATGAGCAGTTCTTC. Amino acid sequence: CSASLRKNEQFF.

CDR3: CASSSPQRNEQFF. For the CDR3, the DNA is TGTGCCAGCAGCTCCCCTCAGCGGAATGAGCAGTTCTTC. The chain links TRBV7-8 to TRBJ2-1; TRBD2 might be the D (5 bases). There are 13 residues in the CDR3. Looked up from germline, CDR1 is SGHVS and CDR2 is FQNEAQ. With 4 bases removed from V and 7 bases from J, the gap between germline ends came to 11 bases. The whole variable domain, remainder taken from reference TRBV7-8 and TRBJ2-1, is GAGVSQSPRYKVAKRGQDVALRCDPISGHVSLFWYQQALGQGPEFLTYFQNEAQLDKSGLPSDRFFAERPEGSVSTLKIQRTQQEDSAVYLCASSSPQRNEQFFGPGTRLTVL.

In its sample, this clone ranks as medium-sized. The rearrangement uses TRBV6-5 and TRBJ2-7; D remains ambiguous. The germline gives CDR1 MNHEY, CDR2 SVGAGI. The V end was cut by 5 bases, the J end by 9 bases, with 23 bases between. The CDR3 has 15 amino acids. CDR3 in amino acids: CASSPQRRRERVQYF. CDR3 in DNA: TGTGCCAGCAGTCCCCAGAGGCGGAGAGAACGGGTGCAGTACTTC.

The V and J genes are TRBV4-1 and TRBJ1-2, with no clear D. The CDR3 runs to 15 residues. The germline V gene encodes CDR1 MGHRA and CDR2 YSYEKL. V was shortened by 0 bases and J by 6 bases, with 14 bases between the two germline ends. This CDR3 reads CASSQDPGFQDGYTF. The CDR3 DNA is TGCGCCAGCAGCCAAGACCCAGGCTTTCAGGATGGCTACACCTTC.

This clone occurred a few times. V usage is TRBV5-1 and J usage is TRBJ1-1; D gene uncertain. From germline, CDR1 is SGHRS and CDR2 YFSETQ. Trimming shortened V by 3 bases and J by 1 base, and 7 bases separated the two germline ends. The CDR3 contains 13 residues. CDR3 protein: CASSSGPNTEAFF. The CDR3 region has the DNA TGCGCCAGCAGCTCCGGCCCGAACACTGAAGCTTTCTTT.

The chain uses TRBV11-2 and TRBJ2-1, with D possibly matching TRBD1 (5 bases). The V end was cut by 0 bases, the J end by 12 bases, with 15 bases between. CDR3 size: 14 residues. Germline lookup yields CDR1 SGHAT and CDR2 FQNNGV. The chain's CDR3 is CASSLDQSTGGQFF. CDR3 coding DNA: TGTGCCAGCAGCTTAGATCAAAGCACAGGCGGGCAGTTCTTC.

J is TRBJ1-2 and V is TRBV10-3; 11 nucleotides agree with TRBD1. Trimming took 3 bases from V and 8 from J; bases not matched to a gene: 8. In germline, CDR1 is ENHRY, CDR2 SYGVKD. CDR3 length equals 15 residues. The CDR3 DNA reads TGTGCCATCAGTGAAGGAGGGACAGGGGGATGGGGCTACACCTTC. Translation gives CAISEGGTGGWGYTF.

The rearrangement uses TRBV2 and TRBJ1-2; D remains unclear. In germline, CDR1 is SNHLY, CDR2 FYNNEI. Deletions cut 4 bases from V and 0 bases from J, with 9 bases between. CDR3 size: 14 residues. The CDR3 loop is CASSAGRANYGYTF. CDR3 bases: TGTGCCAGCAGTGCAGGCCGTGCTAACTATGGCTACACCTTC.

The rearrangement joins TRBV7-9 to TRBJ1-2; D unclear. V was shortened by 1 base and J by 0 bases, with 12 bases between the two germline ends. Germline lookup yields CDR1 SEHNR and CDR2 FQNEAQ (reference sequence). The CDR3 spans 16 residues. The CDR3 DNA reads TGTGCCAGCAGCTTAGGGGCGGTGGGGACTAACTATGGCTACACCTTC. It codes for CASSLGAVGTNYGYTF.

V usage is TRBV27 and J usage is TRBJ2-3; 8 bases line up with TRBD2. J gave up 2 bases and V 4 bases, and 11 bases lay outside the gene matches. Looked up from germline, CDR1 is MNHEY and CDR2 is SMNVEV (reference sequence). The CDR3 runs 17 residues. CDR3 region: CASSSRGGLDNTDTQYF. Written as DNA, the CDR3 is TGTGCCAGCAGTTCCCGCGGGGGGCTTGATAACACAGATACGCAGTATTTT.

This sequence joins TRBV9 and TRBJ1-6; no reliable D call. Germline values: CDR1 SGDLS, CDR2 YYNGEE. V dropped 1 base and J dropped 6 bases, with 14 bases sitting between them. The length of the CDR3 is 16 residues. CDR3 coding DNA: TGTGCCAGCAGCGTAACGGGAGATCAGGCTAATTCACCCCTCCACTTT. This sequence encodes CASSVTGDQANSPLHF. Together with reference TRBV9 and TRBJ1-6, the CDR3 gives the full variable domain: DSGVTQTPKHLITATGQRVTLRCSPRSGDLSVYWYQQSLDQGLQFLIQYYNGEERAKGNILERFSAQQFPDLHSELNLSSLELGDSALYFCASSVTGDQANSPLHFGNGTRLTVT.

The genes are TRBV3-1 (or the pseudogene TRBV3-2) and TRBJ2-5; TRBD2 is a possible D gene (5 bases). The CDR3 consists of 13 residues. Germline CDR1 and CDR2: LGHDT and YNNKEL (reference sequence). V was clipped by 1 base and J by 8 bases, with 11 bases between them. The CDR3 region is CASSQVSESTQYF. The CDR3 coding sequence is TGTGCCAGCAGCCAAGTTAGCGAAAGTACCCAGTACTTC.

The gene calls are TRBV6-1 and TRBJ1-6; D is undetermined. Trimming pared 3 bases from V and 7 bases from J, leaving 10 bases between. CDR3 size: 14 residues. The germline gives CDR1 MNHNS, CDR2 SASEGT. The CDR3, as DNA: TGTGCCAGCAGTGAGATGGTTACCAATTCACCCCTCCACTTT. This translates into CASSEMVTNSPLHF.

V gene TRBV11-2 combines with J gene TRBJ1-2, with 8 bases lining up with TRBD1. V lost 5 bases, J lost 6 bases, and 8 bases stayed unmatched. The CDR3 spans 14 residues. Germline V CDR1 and CDR2: SGHAT, FQNNGV. CDR3 DNA sequence: TGTGCCAGCAGCCGACGGCAGGGGGCGGATGGCTACACCTTC. Protein sequence: CASSRRQGADGYTF. Full variable domain (outside the CDR3, taken from reference TRBV11-2 and TRBJ1-2): EAGVAQSPRYKIIEKRQSVAFWCNPISGHATLYWYQQILGQGPKLLIQFQNNGVVDDSQLPKDRFSAERLKGVDSTLKIQPAKLEDSAVYLCASSRRQGADGYTFGSGTRLTVV.

The V call is TRBV2, the J call TRBJ2-3, with D perhaps matching TRBD2 (5 bases). CDR3 size: 14 residues. V was pared by 2 bases and J by 4 bases, with 10 bases between. CDR1 and CDR2 (germline): SNHLY, FYNNEI. The CDR3, as DNA: TGTGCCAGCAGTGAAAGCGGCTTCGCAGATACGCAGTATTTT. It translates to CASSESGFADTQYF.

This chain joins TRBV4-3 and TRBJ1-2; a possible D gene is TRBD1 (6 bases). The CDR3 spans 19 residues. The germline CDR1 and CDR2 sequences are LGHNA and YSLEER. V lost 0 bases and J 8 bases, leaving 28 bases between the germline ends. The CDR3 sequence: CASSQDRRRSGHLPGGYTF. The CDR3 DNA reads TGCGCCAGCAGCCAAGATCGCCGAAGATCGGGACACCTCCCTGGGGGCTACACCTTC.